The 16 T cell receptor beta chains below all came from one sample that was sequenced in a study of brain metastases from non-small cell lung cancer (dated by TCRdb to the late 2010s). Preparation of the library involved the immunoSEQ multiplex PCR assay. Here the immuneACCESS table is served through TCRdb, limited to in-frame sequences with V and J called. Missing clones are a known gap in these copies; in checked studies unresolved V genes cover under half, and the rest lacks a known reason. This sample comprises about 4,900 clones, about three quarters of them detected only once. The top ten clones comprise 6% to 7% of the sample. The sequenced sample consisted of primary lung tumor tissue. This specimen's cell subset or site label, interpreted: primary lung tumor paired with brain metastasis. These receptors came from a donor at least 40 years old with non-small cell lung cancer.

Points on this clone: The same CDR3 arises from other DNA sequences in this sample as well. The CDR3 region has the DNA TGTGCCACCAGCATAGACAGGACAGGGGACTACGAGCAGTATGTC. It codes for CATSIDRTGDYEQYV. This chain links TRBV24-1 with TRBJ2-7; 9 bases match TRBD1. Germline assignment: CDR1 KGHDR and CDR2 SFDVKD. CDR3 length equals 15 residues.

This clone has more than one count but fewer than ten. The gene calls are TRBV6-6 and TRBJ2-3; no clear D gene. CDR1 and CDR2 from the germline V gene are MNHNY and SVGAGI (reference sequence). V was pared by 6 bases and J by 4 bases, with 8 bases between. The CDR3 contains 12 residues. The CDR3 DNA reads TGTGCCAGCAGGGTAATGGCAGATACGCAGTATTTT. As protein: CASRVMADTQYF.

The chain combines TRBV10-3 with TRBJ2-3; tentative D call: TRBD2 (6 bases). Per germline, CDR1 ENHRY and CDR2 SYGVKD. V was cut by 10 bases and J by 2 bases, with 13 bases left in between. This CDR3 contains 13 residues. CDR3 amino acids: CATRGEITDTQYF. DNA for the CDR3: TGTGCCACTCGCGGGGAGATCACAGATACGCAGTATTTT.

The chain recombines TRBV7-2 with TRBJ1-2; D is perhaps TRBD1 (5 bases). V was trimmed by 5 bases and J by 8 bases, leaving 18 bases between them. Looked up from germline, CDR1 is SGHTA and CDR2 is FQGNSA. The CDR3 runs to 14 residues. The CDR3 loop reads CASSPRGGSGGYTF. The CDR3 region has the DNA TGTGCCAGCAGCCCCAGAGGAGGGTCAGGGGGCTACACCTTC.

This sequence joins TRBV6-1 and TRBJ2-7; D gene uncertain. The CDR3 totals 15 residues. CDR1 and CDR2 from the germline V gene are MNHNS and SASEGT. V was shortened by 2 bases and J by 1 base, with 12 bases between the two germline ends. This CDR3 is CASSEKRFRSYEQYV. Written as DNA, the CDR3 is TGTGCCAGCAGTGAAAAGAGGTTTCGATCCTACGAGCAGTACGTC.

This CDR3 is CASSFRDRGRSDTQYF. CDR3 nucleotides: TGTGCCAGCAGCTTCCGGGACAGGGGGCGCTCAGATACGCAGTATTTT. The chain links TRBV5-6 to TRBJ2-3, with 12 bases lining up with TRBD1. After removal of 2 bases from V and 4 bases from J, the junction contained 5 bases not matched to a gene. Germline CDR1 reads SGHDT; CDR2 reads YYEEEE. The CDR3 has 16 amino acids.

The chain combines TRBV29-1 with TRBJ1-1; tentative D call: TRBD1 (5 bases). The germline V gene has CDR1 SQVTM and CDR2 ANQGSEA. V lost 7 bases to trimming and J lost 0 bases, with 15 bases between them. The CDR3 has 14 residues. Here the CDR3 reads CSGSEGRLNTEAFF. In DNA, the CDR3 is TGCAGCGGGTCTGAGGGACGGCTGAACACTGAAGCTTTCTTT.

The rearrangement joins TRBV27 to TRBJ1-6, with 8 bases fitting TRBD1. This CDR3 has 16 amino acids. The trim removed 1 base at V and 9 bases at J, leaving 8 bases unmatched. Germline CDR1 and CDR2: MNHEY and SMNVEV (reference sequence). The CDR3 sequence is CASSLFLGQGGSPLHF. Here the CDR3 DNA reads TGTGCCAGCAGTTTATTCCTCGGACAGGGAGGTTCACCCCTCCACTTT.

V and J are TRBV24-1 and TRBJ2-5; 8 bases map to TRBD2. Germline CDR1 is KGHDR and CDR2 is SFDVKD. The V and J ends lost 1 base and 5 bases, in that order; junction bases with no gene match: 8. CDR3 size: 16 residues. The CDR3 sequence: CATSDLTGGAGETQYF. The CDR3 coding sequence is TGTGCCACCAGTGATTTAACCGGGGGGGCCGGGGAGACCCAGTACTTC.

CDR3: CASSLSGWGTEAFF. For the CDR3, the DNA is TGTGCCAGCAGCCTGAGCGGGTGGGGCACTGAAGCTTTCTTT. The V and J genes are TRBV14 and TRBJ1-1; D is unclear. Germline loops: CDR1 SGHDN, CDR2 FVKESK. V dropped 4 bases and J dropped 4 bases, with 13 bases sitting between them. This CDR3 has 14 residues.

This clone was observed a handful of times. This chain links TRBV6-5 with TRBJ1-6; TRBD1 is a possible D gene (5 bases). Germline V gene data show CDR1 as MNHEY and CDR2 as SVGAGI. Trimming removed 6 bases from V and 4 bases from J, with 10 bases in between. This CDR3 comprises 14 residues. The CDR3 sequence: CASSAGPYNSPLHF. CDR3 sequence (DNA): TGTGCCAGCAGCGCGGGACCTTATAATTCACCCCTCCACTTT.

This clone was counted a single time. The chain joins TRBV21-1 to TRBJ2-2; no DNA check was done on the table's D call, TRBD1. TRBV21-1 is a pseudogene. The CDR3 covers 13 residues. The CDR3 nucleotides are TGTGCCAGCGAAGGGGGGAACACCGGGGAGCTGTTTTTT. This translates into CASEGGNTGELFF.

The chain carries TRBV20-1 and TRBJ2-3; 7 positions match TRBD1. The CDR3 loop spans 11 amino acids. CDR1 DFQATT and CDR2 SNEGSKA come from the germline V gene (reference sequence). The V and J ends lost 5 bases and 9 bases, in that order; junction bases with no gene match: 5. DNA of the CDR3: TGCAGTGCTGACAGGGAAGCCACGCAGTATTTT. This sequence encodes CSADREATQYF.

This clone is deemed large. This same CDR3 is encoded by further DNA sequences in the sample. The CDR3 is CASSRLGRSYEQYF. CDR3 DNA: TGTGCCAGCAGTCGACTAGGTCGGTCCTACGAGCAGTACTTC. The chain carries TRBV6-5 and TRBJ2-7, with D tentatively TRBD2 (6 bases). The V gene's germline CDR1 is MNHEY and CDR2 SVGAGI. The length of the CDR3 is 14 residues. V shed 5 bases and J shed 1 base, with 12 bases lying between them.

This rearrangement joins TRBV7-9 to TRBJ1-6, with D possibly matching TRBD1 (5 bases). This CDR3 comprises 16 residues. The V gene lost 1 base and the J gene lost 7 bases, with 14 bases spanning the gap. Germline CDR1 SEHNR, CDR2 FQNEAQ (reference sequence). DNA for the CDR3: TGTGCCAGCAGCTTAGGGGCAGGGACGGCGAATTCACCCCTCCACTTT. Its protein product is CASSLGAGTANSPLHF.

J is TRBJ1-3 and V is TRBV6-5; D not resolved. With 6 bases removed from V and 2 bases from J, the gap between germline ends came to 8 bases. The germline V gene has CDR1 MNHEY and CDR2 SVGAGI. The CDR3 consists of 13 residues. This CDR3 is CASRARTGNTIYF. CDR3 DNA: TGTGCCAGCAGGGCCAGAACTGGAAACACCATATATTTT.